This TCR beta chain was identified during a study of cytomegalovirus exposure and HLA in healthy donors. While the first cohort had hundreds of subjects, the donors belonged to the separate validation cohort of over a hundred subjects. Some clones are missing from TCRdb's copy, which holds only in-frame ones; the method was immunoSEQ multiplex PCR. The data show 130,000 or so clones, around 85% seen once. Comment on this clone: Its antigen is not identified.

Study outcomes and limitations: Accounts indicate the classifier identified cytomegalovirus status with strong specificity and sensitivity. The study listed approximately 170 cytomegalovirus-associated TCR beta chains. TCR clusters originating in the first cohort tended to co-occur in the approximately 130 validation repertoires, according to a later analysis.

Specimen: PBMCs. This TCR came from a woman aged 30 to 39 in good health and CMV-seronegative.

DNA for the CDR3: TGCGCCAGCAGCCAAACCGGGACAGACAATCAGCCCCAGCATTTT. Translation: CASSQTGTDNQPQHF. The J gene is TRBJ1-5, the V gene TRBV4-1; 7 nucleotides match TRBD1. This CDR3 is built from 15 residues. Unmatched junction bases numbered 4, after V lost 2 bases and J lost 3 bases. Germline assignment: CDR1 MGHRA and CDR2 YSYEKL.